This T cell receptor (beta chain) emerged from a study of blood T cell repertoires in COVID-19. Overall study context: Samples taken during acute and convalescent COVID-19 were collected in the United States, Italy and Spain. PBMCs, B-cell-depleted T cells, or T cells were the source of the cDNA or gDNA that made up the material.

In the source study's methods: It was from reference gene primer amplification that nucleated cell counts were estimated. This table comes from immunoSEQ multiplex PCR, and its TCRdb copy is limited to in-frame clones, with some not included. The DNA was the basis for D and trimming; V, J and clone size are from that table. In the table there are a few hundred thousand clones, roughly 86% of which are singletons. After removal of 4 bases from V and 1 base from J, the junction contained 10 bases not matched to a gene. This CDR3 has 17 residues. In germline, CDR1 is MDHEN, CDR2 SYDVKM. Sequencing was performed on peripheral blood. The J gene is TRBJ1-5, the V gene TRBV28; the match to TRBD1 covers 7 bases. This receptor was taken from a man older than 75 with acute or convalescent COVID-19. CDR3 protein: CASSSSTGSWSNQPQHF. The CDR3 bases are TGTGCCAGCAGTTCCTCGACAGGGAGTTGGAGCAATCAGCCCCAGCATTTT.